This T cell receptor beta chain is drawn from a study of CD8+CD57+ T cells in acquired aplastic anemia. General study points: It was found that twenty-nine CD8+ CDR3 sequences were shared between patients and controls.

The authors sequenced patients whose flow cytometry had shown CD8+CD57+ cell expansion. Notes on this clonotype: Its matching antigen is unknown.

This CDR3 comprises 16 residues. The V and J ends lost 2 bases and 3 bases, in that order; junction bases with no gene match: 7. Germline CDR1 SNHLY, CDR2 FYNNEI. The template for TCR beta VDJ and CDR3 sequence profiling was genomic DNA. TCRdb re-called the reads through MiXCR, storing one row per CDR3 protein. The data show just over 200,000 distinct CDR3 sequences, less than 75% seen once. The chain has TRBV2 and TRBJ2-1; 7 bases map to TRBD2. Sequenced input: sorted CD4+, CD8+, or CD8+CD57+ T cells (not recorded which) from PBMCs. The sequence came from a human donor with aplastic anemia. The CDR3 region has the DNA TGTGCCAGCAGTGAATGGGGGGGAGCGGGCTACAATGAGCAGTTCTTC. Translation: CASSEWGGAGYNEQFF.